One sample yielded the 28 T cell receptor beta chains listed below, sequenced in a study of blood T cell repertoires in COVID-19 (dated by TCRdb to the early 2020s). Libraries were constructed by the immunoSEQ multiplex PCR assay. As stored in TCRdb, this immuneACCESS dataset retains in-frame rearrangements with V and J assigned. A fraction of the clones does not appear; measured against another copy, unresolved V genes explain less than half of the discrepancy, and the remainder lacks a known reason. The sample contains more than 85,000 clones, less than 85% of them found a single time. The ten largest clones represent over 3.5% of the sample. Sample: peripheral blood. The source of these receptors is a woman of 80 years or more with acute or convalescent COVID-19.

This clone was observed a few times. The chain has TRBV6-6 and TRBJ1-5; weak D call: TRBD1 (5 bases). This CDR3 spans 12 amino acids. Trimming cost V 5 bases and J 5 bases, with 7 bases left between them. The germline CDR1 and CDR2 sequences are MNHNY and SVGAGI (reference sequence). CDR3 coding DNA: TGTGCCAGCAGTCCAGGGTATCAGCCCCAGCATTTT. As protein: CASSPGYQPQHF.

V usage is TRBV7-9 and J usage is TRBJ2-7, with D tentatively TRBD1 (6 bases). V was trimmed by 6 bases and J by 5 bases, leaving 11 bases between them. CDR3 length equals 12 residues. Germline CDR1 and CDR2: SEHNR and FQNEAQ (reference sequence). The CDR3 coding sequence is TGTGCCAGCAGGCTGGGGGACAACGAGCAGTACTTC. It specifies CASRLGDNEQYF.

Worth noting for this clone: Other DNA sequences within the sample encode an identical CDR3. The CDR3 loop reads CASSLGQGNEKLFF. CDR3 bases: TGTGCCAGCAGCCTGGGACAGGGAAACGAAAAACTGTTTTTT. The V gene is TRBV11-2, the J gene TRBJ1-4; TRBD1 matches at 9 bases. CDR3 length: 14 amino acids. V gave up 5 bases and J gave up 8 bases; unmatched junction bases: 6. Germline CDR1 is SGHAT and CDR2 is FQNNGV.

The chain links TRBV6-5 to TRBJ1-1; 7 bases line up with TRBD1. Trimming removed 4 bases from V and 3 bases from J; junction bases left unmatched: 2. Per germline, CDR1 MNHEY and CDR2 SVGAGI. This CDR3 is built from 13 residues. The CDR3 DNA sequence: TGTGCCAGCAGTTTGCAGGGGGACACTGAAGCTTTCTTT. Its translation is CASSLQGDTEAFF.

The chain recombines TRBV10-2 with TRBJ2-2; 8 bases fit TRBD1. Germline V gene lookup returns CDR1 WSHSY and CDR2 SAAADI. The CDR3 has 15 residues. The V and J ends lost 3 bases and 1 base, in that order; junction bases with no gene match: 1. CDR3 in amino acids: CASSEGTGNTGELFF. Written as DNA, the CDR3 is TGCGCCAGCAGTGAAGGGACAGGGAACACCGGGGAGCTGTTTTTT.

The chain uses TRBV10-1 and TRBJ2-1; 13 bases match TRBD2. There are 18 residues in the CDR3. CDR1 is WNHNN and CDR2 is SYGVQD in the germline V gene (reference sequence). The V gene end was trimmed by 4 bases and the J gene end by 0 bases; junction bases not matched to a gene: 6. This CDR3 reads CASSAGLAGPSSYNEQFF. The CDR3 bases are TGCGCCAGCAGTGCGGGACTAGCGGGGCCGAGCTCCTACAATGAGCAGTTCTTC.

The rearrangement links TRBV3-1 (or the pseudogene TRBV3-2) to TRBJ1-1, with 10 bases fitting TRBD1. Germline V gene lookup returns CDR1 LGHDT and CDR2 YNNKEL (reference sequence). Losses at the gene ends were 3 bases for V and 10 bases for J; bases not matched to a gene: 5. The CDR3 covers 13 residues. CDR3 protein: CASSQSRDRGAFF. CDR3 in DNA: TGTGCCAGCAGCCAGTCCCGGGACAGGGGAGCTTTCTTT.

The V and J genes are TRBV6-5 and TRBJ2-1; D is uncertain. CDR1 and CDR2 from the germline V gene are MNHEY and SVGAGI. There are 14 residues in the CDR3. Trimming took off 3 bases at V and 9 bases at J, with 15 bases between the two ends. The CDR3 sequence is CASSYQTLPLEQFF. CDR3 coding DNA: TGTGCCAGCAGTTATCAGACACTTCCCCTTGAGCAGTTCTTC.

The V call is TRBV6-5, the J call TRBJ1-5; weak D call: TRBD1 (6 bases). The V end lost 0 bases, the J end lost 6 bases, and 9 bases lay between the germline ends. The CDR3 spans 14 residues. Germline V gene lookup returns CDR1 MNHEY and CDR2 SVGAGI. As DNA, the CDR3 is TGTGCCAGCAGTTACTCCCAGGGGTTTCAGCCCCAGCATTTT. Its translation is CASSYSQGFQPQHF.

The rearrangement joins TRBV30 to TRBJ2-7, with TRBD2 identical over 7 bases. V lost 0 bases and J lost 3; bases outside the gene matches: 5. The CDR3 sequence is 14 residues long. CDR1 GTSNPN and CDR2 SVGIG come from the germline V gene (reference sequence). The CDR3 here is CAWSVNGGGYEQYF. CDR3 sequence (DNA): TGTGCCTGGAGTGTAAACGGCGGGGGCTACGAGCAGTACTTC.

V gene TRBV5-5 combines with J gene TRBJ1-1, with TRBD1 as a possible D gene (5 bases). Germline CDR1 SGHKS, CDR2 YYEKEE (reference sequence). V lost 1 base to trimming and J lost 4 bases, with 8 bases between them. This CDR3 has 13 amino acids. The chain's CDR3 is CASSLWGSTEAFF. CDR3 nucleotide sequence: TGTGCCAGCAGCTTGTGGGGCTCCACTGAAGCTTTCTTT.

As DNA, the CDR3 is TGTGCCACCGGAGACGGATCCTCTGGAAACACCATATATTTT. It yields the protein CATGDGSSGNTIYF. This chain joins TRBV10-3 and TRBJ1-3; D not certain. CDR1 ENHRY and CDR2 SYGVKD come from the germline V gene. The CDR3 extends over 14 amino acids. The V gene lost 10 bases and the J gene lost 0 bases, with 13 bases spanning the gap.

V gene TRBV3-1 (or the pseudogene TRBV3-2) combines with J gene TRBJ1-4, with 10 nucleotides matching TRBD1. This CDR3 has 14 amino acids. The germline V gene encodes CDR1 LGHDT and CDR2 YNNKEL (reference sequence). Trimming removed 3 bases from V and 8 bases from J; junction bases left unmatched: 3. The CDR3 is CASSHGDRGEKLFF. For the CDR3, the DNA is TGTGCCAGCAGCCACGGGGACAGGGGCGAAAAACTGTTTTTT.

The rearrangement uses TRBV18 and TRBJ1-2; D ambiguous. Germline CDR1 is KGHSH and CDR2 is LQKENI. The CDR3 length is 15 residues. Deletions cut 2 bases from V and 0 bases from J, with 10 bases between. The DNA of the CDR3 is TGTGCCAGCTCACCAGGTTCCGGGACTAACTATGGCTACACCTTC. Its translation: CASSPGSGTNYGYTF.

This clone was observed a few times. The chain has TRBV6-5 and TRBJ1-2, with TRBD1 matching over 9 bases. This CDR3 has 14 residues. The J segment lost 6 bases and the V segment lost 6 bases, leaving 8 bases of the junction unmatched. Germline CDR1 reads MNHEY; CDR2 reads SVGAGI. The CDR3 is CASRTTGGGHGYTF. CDR3 sequence (DNA): TGTGCCAGCAGGACCACAGGGGGCGGTCATGGCTACACCTTC.

The chain links TRBV5-6 to TRBJ2-7; TRBD2 agrees at 7 bases. The junction had 12 bases not matched to a gene; V was cut back by 4 bases and J by 2 bases. Germline V gene data show CDR1 as SGHDT and CDR2 as YYEEEE. This CDR3 region has 16 residues. The CDR3 spells CASSPGPSGNTYEQYF. The CDR3, as DNA: TGTGCCAGCAGCCCTGGGCCCAGCGGGAACACCTACGAGCAGTACTTC.

The chain carries TRBV2 and TRBJ1-3; TRBD1 is a possible D gene (5 bases). This CDR3 is 17 amino acids long. V was shortened by 5 bases and J by 0 bases, with 17 bases between the two germline ends. Germline values: CDR1 SNHLY, CDR2 FYNNEI. CDR3 nucleotide sequence: TGTGCCAGCAGTTACATACCAGGGTTCTTCTCTGGAAACACCATATATTTT. Translating it yields CASSYIPGFFSGNTIYF. Based on the CDR3 plus reference TRBV2 and TRBJ1-3, the full variable domain is EPEVTQTPSHQVTQMGQEVILRCVPISNHLYFYWYRQILGQKVEFLVSFYNNEISEKSEIFDDQFSVERPDGSNFTLKIRSTKLEDSAMYFCASSYIPGFFSGNTIYFGEGSWLTVV.

J is TRBJ2-7 and V is TRBV5-4; 7 bases agree with TRBD1. In germline, CDR1 is SGHNT, CDR2 YYREEE (reference sequence). The J segment lost 4 bases and the V segment lost 1 base, leaving 2 bases of the junction unmatched. The CDR3 consists of 13 residues. The CDR3 bases are TGTGCCAGCAGCTTGAGGGGGCTATACGAGCAGTACTTC. Its translation is CASSLRGLYEQYF.

The chain employs TRBV4-2 and TRBJ2-3; possible D gene TRBD2, 5 bases. This CDR3 has 17 residues. The germline V gene has CDR1 LGHNA and CDR2 YNFKEQ. The germline V and J ends were trimmed by 0 bases and 3 bases, with 16 bases remaining between them. In DNA form, the CDR3 reads TGTGCCAGCAGCCAAGAAGCCCCGGGGTTCAGGACAGATACGCAGTATTTT. This codes for CASSQEAPGFRTDTQYF.

The chain is built from TRBV2 and TRBJ2-1; TRBD1 matches 10 bases. Germline V CDR1 and CDR2: SNHLY, FYNNEI. The CDR3 covers 14 residues. The V segment lost 4 bases and the J segment 6 bases; nucleotides outside the gene matches: 3. CDR3 region: CASSGQGAFNEQFF. The CDR3 DNA sequence: TGTGCCAGCAGTGGACAGGGGGCTTTCAATGAGCAGTTCTTC.

The V call is TRBV5-6, the J call TRBJ2-3; maybe TRBD1 (5 bases). The CDR3 totals 12 residues. CDR1 and CDR2 (germline): SGHDT, YYEEEE. V lost 7 bases and J lost 4, with 10 bases in between. CDR3 loop: CASALRADTQYF. CDR3 coding DNA: TGTGCCAGCGCACTCAGGGCAGATACGCAGTATTTT.

The rearrangement uses TRBV6-1 and TRBJ1-6; D is perhaps TRBD1 (5 bases). CDR3 size: 15 residues. Germline V lookup: CDR1 MNHNS, CDR2 SASEGT. The germline V and J ends were trimmed by 1 base and 8 bases, with 12 bases remaining between them. In nucleotides, the CDR3 is TGTGCCAGCAGTGAAGAGGGGCCAAGGGATTCACCCCTCCACTTT. It codes for CASSEEGPRDSPLHF.

The rearrangement uses TRBV7-8 and TRBJ1-2, with D hard to call. CDR1 SGHVS and CDR2 FQNEAQ come from the germline V gene. Trimming removed 5 bases at V and 4 bases at J, with 8 bases between. This CDR3 has 12 amino acids. Here the CDR3 DNA reads TGTGCCAGCAGCCCGGAGGGCTATGGCTACACCTTC. Protein: CASSPEGYGYTF.

This clone was observed a handful of times. The rearrangement joins TRBV30 to TRBJ1-1; 9 nucleotides align to TRBD1. The junction had 4 bases not matched to a gene; V was cut back by 8 bases and J by 0 bases. Germline V gives CDR1 GTSNPN, CDR2 SVGIG (reference sequence). This CDR3 spans 13 amino acids. Written as DNA, the CDR3 is TGTGCCGAGACAGGGGGGATGAACACTGAAGCTTTCTTT. It translates to CAETGGMNTEAFF.

The rearrangement uses TRBV3-1 (or the pseudogene TRBV3-2) and TRBJ1-4, with a possible D match to TRBD1 (6 bases). The CDR3 loop spans 14 amino acids. The germline V gene has CDR1 LGHDT and CDR2 YNNKEL (reference sequence). V lost 2 bases and J 8 bases, leaving 12 bases between the germline ends. The DNA for the CDR3 is TGTGCCAGCAGCCAACTCCGGGACAACGAAAAACTGTTTTTT. It yields the protein CASSQLRDNEKLFF.

This sequence joins TRBV5-8 and TRBJ1-4; the match to TRBD1 covers 7 bases. Per germline, CDR1 SGHTS and CDR2 YDEGEE. The CDR3 runs 14 residues. V shed 4 bases and J 3 bases; nucleotides not matched to a gene: 3. CDR3 nucleotide sequence: TGTGCCAGCAGCGCCGGGACAGCTAATGAAAAACTGTTTTTT. Translated: CASSAGTANEKLFF.

This clone was recorded a few times. This chain joins TRBV19 and TRBJ1-2; 7 bases are shared with TRBD1. CDR1 and CDR2 (germline): LNHDA, SQIVND (reference sequence). V lost 4 bases and J lost 7; bases outside the gene matches: 12. This CDR3 spans 15 amino acids. The CDR3 nucleotides are TGTGCCAGTAGTAGAGACACAGGGGCCGGGGGTGGCTACACCTTC. Protein sequence: CASSRDTGAGGGYTF.

The chain links TRBV4-3 to TRBJ2-3; 8 bases are shared with TRBD2. Germline V gene sequence: CDR1 LGHNA, CDR2 YSLEER. The V gene end was trimmed by 5 bases and the J gene end by 3 bases; junction bases not matched to a gene: 4. This CDR3 is built from 14 residues. The CDR3 loop is CASSGTSGTDTQYF. The DNA for the CDR3 is TGCGCCAGCAGCGGGACTAGTGGGACAGATACGCAGTATTTT.